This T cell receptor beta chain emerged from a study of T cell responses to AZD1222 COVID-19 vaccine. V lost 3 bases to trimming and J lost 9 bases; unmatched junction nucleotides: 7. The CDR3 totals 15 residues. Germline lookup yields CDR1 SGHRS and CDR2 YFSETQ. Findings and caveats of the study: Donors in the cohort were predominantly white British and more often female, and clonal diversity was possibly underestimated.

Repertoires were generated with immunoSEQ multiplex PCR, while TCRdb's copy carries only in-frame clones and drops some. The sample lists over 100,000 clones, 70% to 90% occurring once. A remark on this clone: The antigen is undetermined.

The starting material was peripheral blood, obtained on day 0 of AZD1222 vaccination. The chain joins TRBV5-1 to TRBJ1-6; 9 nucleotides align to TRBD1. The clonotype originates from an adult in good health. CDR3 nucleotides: TGCGCCAGCAGCTGGACAGGGGATGAGACTTCACCCCTCCACTTT. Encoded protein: CASSWTGDETSPLHF.